The 20 T cell receptor beta chains in this list originate from one sample, sequenced in a study of cytomegalovirus exposure and HLA in healthy donors. Vbeta (60) and Jbeta (13) primers were used in the PCR. Repertoires were generated with immunoSEQ multiplex PCR, while TCRdb's copy carries only in-frame clones and drops some. The sample contains 55,000 to 80,000 clones, about 75% of which appear only once. Input material: PBMCs. The receptors stem from a man aged 70-80 years in good health and CMV-seronegative.

The gene calls are TRBV5-1 and TRBJ1-4; 8 bases are shared with TRBD1. Germline CDR1 SGHRS, CDR2 YFSETQ. The CDR3 spans 15 residues. V gave up 4 bases and J gave up 7 bases; unmatched junction bases: 9. The CDR3 region has the DNA TGCGCCAGCAGCCTGGAGGACAGGGAAGGTGAAAAACTGTTTTTT. Translation gives CASSLEDREGEKLFF.

This chain uses TRBV6-1 with TRBJ1-1; no reliable D call. Per the germline V gene, CDR1 is MNHNS and CDR2 is SASEGT. This CDR3 is 11 amino acids long. The V end lost 6 bases, the J end lost 2 bases, and 4 bases lay between the germline ends. CDR3 sequence reads: CASRLNTEAFF. CDR3 nucleotides: TGTGCCAGCAGACTCAACACTGAAGCTTTCTTT.

The rearrangement joins TRBV4-3 to TRBJ2-5; a possible D gene is TRBD2 (6 bases). This CDR3 is 15 amino acids long. Germline CDR1 LGHNA, CDR2 YSLEER. Trimming pared 0 bases from V and 2 bases from J, leaving 10 bases between. CDR3 nucleotides: TGCGCCAGCAGCCAAGACGGGGGACTGCAAGAGACCCAGTACTTC. This encodes CASSQDGGLQETQYF.

V gene TRBV19 combines with J gene TRBJ1-1, with a possible D match to TRBD1 (6 bases). Germline assignment: CDR1 LNHDA and CDR2 SQIVND (reference sequence). This CDR3 is built from 16 residues. V was trimmed by 5 bases and J by 4 bases, leaving 20 bases between them. This CDR3 is CASSLTGTYPLTEAFF. The CDR3 DNA is TGTGCCAGTAGTCTCACGGGGACATACCCTCTCACTGAAGCTTTCTTT.

The V call is TRBV30, the J call TRBJ2-1; a possible D gene is TRBD2 (6 bases). This CDR3 is 13 amino acids long. The V gene's germline CDR1 is GTSNPN and CDR2 SVGIG (reference sequence). Trimming took off 5 bases at V and 9 bases at J, with 17 bases between the two ends. The CDR3 nucleotides are TGTGCCTGGTCTCGTAGGACTAACGGTGAGCAGTTCTTC. This codes for CAWSRRTNGEQFF.

The chain has TRBV5-4 and TRBJ2-7, with 10 nucleotides matching TRBD2. From germline, CDR1 is SGHNT and CDR2 YYREEE (reference sequence). Germline trimming cut 2 bases from V and 2 bases from J; bases unmatched to any gene: 4. This CDR3 region has 15 residues. Here the CDR3 DNA reads TGTGCCAGCAGCTTACTAGCGGGATGGACCTACGAGCAGTACTTC. Translating it yields CASSLLAGWTYEQYF.

The genes are TRBV7-9 and TRBJ2-5, with TRBD1 identical over 7 bases. This CDR3 contains 14 residues. The V and J ends lost 5 bases and 6 bases, in that order; junction bases with no gene match: 9. Germline V lookup: CDR1 SEHNR, CDR2 FQNEAQ (reference sequence). The CDR3, as DNA: TGTGCCAGCAGCAATCAAAGACAGGGCCAGACCCAGTACTTC. Protein sequence: CASSNQRQGQTQYF.

V and J are TRBV28 and TRBJ1-4; D uncertain. V lost 5 bases, J lost 6 bases, and 7 bases lay in between. The CDR3 has 12 residues. CDR1 MDHEN and CDR2 SYDVKM come from the germline V gene. CDR3 region: CASSPQDEKLFF. The CDR3 bases are TGTGCCAGCAGTCCCCAGGATGAAAAACTGTTTTTT. Together with reference TRBV28 and TRBJ1-4, the CDR3 gives the full variable domain: DVKVTQSSRYLVKRTGEKVFLECVQDMDHENMFWYRQDPGLGLRLIYFSYDVKMKEKGDIPEGYSVSREKKERFSLILESASTNQTSMYLCASSPQDEKLFFGSGTQLSVL.

The chain is built from TRBV5-1 and TRBJ1-1; 10 bases are a match to TRBD1. V lost 1 base, J lost 7 bases, and 4 bases stayed unmatched. Looked up from germline, CDR1 is SGHRS and CDR2 is YFSETQ. The CDR3 loop spans 14 amino acids. The CDR3, as DNA: TGCGCCAGCAGCTTGCCGGGACAGGGGAATGAAGCTTTCTTT. The encoded protein is CASSLPGQGNEAFF.

V and J are TRBV6-6 and TRBJ2-3; the match to TRBD1 covers 7 bases. J was trimmed by 1 base and V by 6 bases; bases with no gene match: 10. CDR1 MNHNY and CDR2 SVGAGI come from the germline V gene (reference sequence). The CDR3 extends over 16 amino acids. The DNA for the CDR3 is TGTGCCAGCAGCCCCGGGACAGTTCGAGGCACAGATACGCAGTATTTT. Amino acids: CASSPGTVRGTDTQYF.

Turning to this clone: Compared with germline, one end of the junction differs, possibly owing to a read error. The genes are TRBV7-7 and TRBJ2-7; a weak D match, TRBD1 (6 bases). Germline-derived CDR1 and CDR2 are SSHAT and FNYEAQ (reference sequence). CDR3 length equals 14 residues. As DNA, the CDR3 is TGTGCTAGCAGCCCTTCGGGACACCTCTACGAGCAGTACTTC. It yields the protein CASSPSGHLYEQYF.

The sample holds a few counts of this clone. V is TRBV6-4 and J is TRBJ1-1; 11 nucleotides align to TRBD1. This CDR3 is built from 13 residues. Per germline, CDR1 MRHNA and CDR2 SNTAGT. The junction had 3 bases not matched to a gene; V was cut back by 7 bases and J by 5 bases. The chain's CDR3 is CASMGQGGTEAFF. The CDR3 DNA is TGTGCCAGCATGGGACAGGGGGGAACTGAAGCTTTCTTT.

V is TRBV7-6 and J is TRBJ1-6; D might be TRBD1 (5 bases). CDR1 and CDR2 (germline): SGHVS, FNYEAQ. V dropped 0 bases and J dropped 8 bases, with 11 bases sitting between them. The CDR3 is 15 residues long. DNA for the CDR3: TGTGCCAGCAGCTTAGCGCAGGGTCCGCATTCACCCCTCCACTTT. Translation gives CASSLAQGPHSPLHF.

The DNA for the CDR3 is TGTGCCAGGGGCCAGGGGTTACAGCCCCAGCATTTT. It yields the protein CARGQGLQPQHF. This chain connects TRBV19 to TRBJ1-5; tentatively, D is TRBD1 (6 bases). Germline V CDR1 and CDR2: LNHDA, SQIVND (reference sequence). Between the trimmed V and J ends, which lost 9 bases and 7 bases, there was a span of 13 bases. This CDR3 region has 12 residues.

The rearrangement links TRBV7-2 to TRBJ1-1, with 10 bases that match TRBD1. CDR1 and CDR2 from the germline V gene are SGHTA and FQGNSA. The CDR3 is 16 residues long. Germline trimming cut 3 bases from V and 4 bases from J; bases unmatched to any gene: 8. The CDR3 loop is CASSLTGGLVGTEAFF. The CDR3 nucleotides are TGTGCCAGCAGCTTGACAGGGGGCTTGGTTGGCACTGAAGCTTTCTTT. Using reference TRBV7-2 and TRBJ1-1 for the parts outside the CDR3, the full variable domain is GAGVSQSPSNKVTEKGKDVELRCDPISGHTALYWYRQSLGQGLEFLIYFQGNSAPDKSGLPSDRFSAERTGGSVSTLTIQRTQQEDSAVYLCASSLTGGLVGTEAFFGQGTRLTVV.

This clone has a handful of counts. The V call is TRBV5-4, the J call TRBJ1-6; 9 bases align to TRBD1. CDR1 and CDR2 from the germline V gene are SGHNT and YYREEE (reference sequence). The trim removed 4 bases at V and 9 bases at J, leaving 8 bases unmatched. The CDR3 sequence is 15 residues long. CDR3 in DNA: TGTGCCAGCAGCGCCGACAGGGGGTTGAGTTCACCCCTCCACTTT. This encodes CASSADRGLSSPLHF.

This clone was seen more than once but under ten times. The gene calls are TRBV6-5 and TRBJ1-6; D not resolved. From germline, CDR1 is MNHEY and CDR2 SVGAGI. This CDR3 has 12 residues. V was shortened by 6 bases and J by 7 bases, with 7 bases between the two germline ends. The CDR3 DNA sequence: TGTGCCAGCAGCCTCAGGAATTCACCCCTCCACTTT. This gives the protein CASSLRNSPLHF.

The V gene is TRBV7-9, the J gene TRBJ1-1; perhaps TRBD1 as D (6 bases). Trimming stripped 5 bases from V and 1 base from J, with 11 bases between. There are 14 residues in the CDR3. Germline values: CDR1 SEHNR, CDR2 FQNEAQ (reference sequence). The CDR3 here is CASSHRVSNTEAFF. The CDR3 DNA follows: TGTGCCAGCAGCCACAGGGTTTCGAACACTGAAGCTTTCTTT.

The V and J genes are TRBV10-3 and TRBJ2-3; no firm D call. Germline V gene lookup returns CDR1 ENHRY and CDR2 SYGVKD. The CDR3 has 14 amino acids. The V and J ends lost 2 bases and 6 bases respectively, with 12 bases between them. CDR3 nucleotides: TGTGCCATCAGTGAGAACAACGATCCGGATACGCAGTATTTT. Amino acid sequence: CAISENNDPDTQYF.

The CDR3 nucleotides are TGTGCCACCAGCAGGGACCGGGACAGCCATAATTCACCCCTCCACTTT. Protein: CATSRDRDSHNSPLHF. The rearrangement uses TRBV15 and TRBJ1-6; 7 bases map to TRBD1. Germline V gene sequence: CDR1 LNHNV, CDR2 YYDKDF (reference sequence). V gave up 3 bases and J gave up 5 bases; unmatched junction bases: 7. The CDR3 runs 16 residues.